Sequencing of this T cell receptor beta chain was carried out in a study of shared clonotypes between healthy human individuals (dated by TCRdb to 2018 to 2020). Regarding the research as a whole: A couple of women and a few men aged 18 to 49 years were included in the cohort. For each donor, CD4 naive and CD4 memory were each given three plates, CD8 naive was given two plates, and CD8 memory was given one plate. To estimate repertoire size and how much clonotype sharing occurs between individuals, the study deeply sequenced the blood TCR repertoires of five healthy adults. To increase sequencing depth and limit assay-specific biases, different laboratories used diverse techniques to prepare libraries and sequence TCR repertoires. Between about 0.94 and 10 billion PBMCs per donor were obtained by leukapheresis. Overall study outcomes, separate from this receptor: Naive subsets generally had larger estimated clonotype richness than memory subsets. When a handful of donors were compared, the shared fraction of clonotypes was about 5% for naive CD4, over 3% for naive CD8, 2% to 2.5% for memory CD4, and 0.35% to 0.4% for memory CD8. Higher generation probabilities were observed for clonotypes shared by all four sorted-subset donors than for non-shared clonotypes. Incomplete sequencing was indicated by rarefaction of sorted-subset datasets, despite the large sequencing depth. Sampling was restricted to blood, and TCR repertoires in tissue are likely to differ from TCR repertoires in blood. Because the study included a small number of donors, the genetic and exposure-history diversity represented was limited. Pairwise subsampling led to the expectation that sequencing depth would affect the degree of clonotype sharing among donors.

TCR CDR3 regions were amplified from genomic DNA by multiplex PCR using the deep immunoSEQ assay. Extracted genomic DNA from each cell subset was distributed evenly across all wells of several immunoSEQ 96-well plates, and each plate was treated as a replicate. For sorted subsets, about 200 ng genomic DNA, equal to approximately 30,000 T cell genomes, was loaded into each replicate PCR. Purified libraries were quantified with a Qubit 3.0 fluorometer, sized on a Bioanalyzer 2100, and re-quantified with the KAPA Library Quantification kit. Every immunoSEQ 96-well plate was sequenced on a dedicated single-read 150-cycle Illumina NextSeq 550 flow cell. Per the original workflow: Because only junctional sequences without quality scores were contained in the immunoSEQ output, filtering matching that applied to full-length reads could not be performed. Sequences were annotated with PyIR, a Python wrapper for IgBLAST v1.9, using IMGT germline references to assign V/J genes and CDR3. Reads were removed for weak V/J assignments (E-value above 1e-6), missing CDR3, stop codons, out-of-frame junctions, or ambiguous translated residues. V3J clonotypes were defined by identical inferred V gene, J gene, and CDR3 amino acid sequence. The percentage overlap between two repertoires was calculated by dividing the number of shared unique clonotypes by the size of the smaller repertoire. Repertoire richness was assessed with RTK rarefaction, the Chao1 estimator, and Recon v2.1 estimates of unobserved clonotypes. OLGA was used to compute generation probabilities for all TCRbeta clonotypes that the gDNA method yielded from a handful of donors. This is the immuneACCESS table as TCRdb keeps it, with only in-frame sequences that have V and J called. A part of the clones is gone; compared with another copy, unresolved V genes explain less than half, and the rest is unexplained. The D gene and trimming were derived from the DNA, and the V and J assignments and clone size from that table. This sample lists roughly 590,000 clones; less than 97% were detected once. 0.11% of the sample comes from the top ten.

To note about this clone: It has no known antigen specificity. Within one base of it there is no much larger clone, and no base qualities were kept.

Via the germline V gene, CDR1 is SGHVS and CDR2 FNYEAQ. The CDR3 runs 15 amino acids, cysteine and phenylalanine included. Only the CDR3 portion is preserved as DNA: 45 bases, with reading frame beginning at the first base. V gives up 6 bases and J gives up 3 bases, and the segment between their germline ends measures 15 bases. CD8 naive samples were obtained by positive selection for CCR7 among CD45RO-negative cells, yielding a CD45RA+CCR7+ population from which TemRA cells were excluded. Healthy HIV-negative adults with no recently reported acute infections or vaccinations were included as donors. Every donor was a Caucasian adult residing in Nashville, Tennessee, USA. Blood was collected by leukapheresis, and PBMCs were isolated by Ficoll-Histopaque density gradient centrifugation and then cryopreserved in liquid nitrogen vapor phase. Purity and quantity of every magnetically sorted T cell population were checked by analytical flow cytometry. Genomic DNA was isolated from every sorted fraction and measured by UV absorbance on a Nanodrop 2000c.

Source material: naive CD8+ T cells sorted from blood. Read against the paper, the sample's cell subset or site label means: CD45RA+CCR7+. Recombination connected TRBV7-6 to TRBJ2-1; TRBD2 is possibly the D segment (7 matching bases). The sequence derives from a woman aged 25 to 45 in good health. The base sequence is TGTGCCAGCAGTTATACGGGGGGCGGCTACAATGAGCAGTTCTTC. The resulting protein is CASSYTGGGYNEQFF.